Below are 15 T cell receptor beta chains sequenced from a single sample in a study of CD8 T cells in Susac syndrome. With random hexamers, reverse transcription was performed on roughly 0.5 to 1 ug of RNA. Via MiXCR, TCRdb re-called the immunoSEQ multiplex PCR reads, giving one row per CDR3 protein. The data hold around 150,000 distinct CDR3 sequences, with around 93% observed a single time. Input material: CD4+ T cells from PBMCs. These receptors originate from a human donor in good health.

This clonotype was seen just once. The V call is TRBV7-9, the J call TRBJ1-5, with D hard to call. Germline lookup yields CDR1 SEHNR and CDR2 FQNEAQ (reference sequence). This CDR3 is 12 amino acids long. Trimming left V 1 base short and J 7 bases short, with 5 bases between. The CDR3 sequence is CASSLDLQPQHF. The CDR3 coding sequence is TGTGCCAGCAGCTTAGATTTGCAGCCCCAGCATTTT.

The CDR3 protein is CSVDRARPLFYSNQPQHF. CDR3 nucleotide sequence: TGCAGCGTTGACAGGGCTAGGCCCCTTTTTTATAGCAATCAGCCCCAGCATTTT. V and J are TRBV29-1 and TRBJ1-5; D perhaps matches TRBD1 (5 bases). Per germline, CDR1 SQVTM and CDR2 ANQGSEA. This CDR3 is built from 18 residues. Trimming removed 3 bases from V and 0 bases from J, with 21 bases in between.

V is TRBV18 and J is TRBJ1-1; 10 bases match TRBD1. Looked up from germline, CDR1 is KGHSH and CDR2 is LQKENI. The CDR3 is made up of 14 amino acids. Unmatched junction bases numbered 4, after V lost 4 bases and J lost 5 bases. CDR3 DNA: TGTGCCAGCTCACTCCGGGACAGGGGAACTGAAGCTTTCTTT. It translates to CASSLRDRGTEAFF.

The CDR3 sequence: CSVGSAAYGYTF. The DNA of the CDR3 is TGCAGCGTTGGCAGCGCCGCCTATGGCTACACCTTC. This sequence joins TRBV29-1 and TRBJ1-2; D is unresolved. Trimming shortened V by 4 bases and J by 4 bases, and 10 bases separated the two germline ends. The CDR3 has 12 amino acids. Germline V gene lookup returns CDR1 SQVTM and CDR2 ANQGSEA.

V and J are TRBV28 and TRBJ1-5; D unclear. This CDR3 comprises 14 residues. Germline loops: CDR1 MDHEN, CDR2 SYDVKM. Trimming took off 8 bases at V and 7 bases at J, with 18 bases between the two ends. CDR3 loop: CASRIPGSNQPQHF. In nucleotides, the CDR3 is TGTGCCAGCCGAATTCCGGGCTCCAACCAGCCCCAGCATTTT.

The chain is built from TRBV18 and TRBJ2-3, with unresolved D. CDR1 is KGHSH, CDR2 LQKENI, per germline. CDR3 length equals 12 residues. Trimming stripped 5 bases from V and 4 bases from J, with 7 bases between. CDR3 in DNA: TGTGCCAGCTCATCCTTTGCAGATACGCAGTATTTT. Encoded protein: CASSSFADTQYF.

This chain uses TRBV6-2 or TRBV6-3 with TRBJ2-7; tentatively, D is TRBD1 (6 bases). Germline V lookup: CDR1 MNHEY, CDR2 SVGEGT. The CDR3 has 13 amino acids. Trimming took off 10 bases at V and 4 bases at J, with 17 bases between the two ends. CDR3 loop: CAIKRDNVYEQYF. The CDR3 coding sequence is TGTGCCATCAAAAGGGACAACGTATACGAGCAGTACTTC.

This sequence joins TRBV5-1 and TRBJ1-1; D might be TRBD1 (5 bases). CDR3 length: 14 amino acids. CDR1 and CDR2 from the germline V gene are SGHRS and YFSETQ. V was trimmed by 0 bases and J by 4 bases, leaving 10 bases between them. CDR3 in DNA: TGCGCCAGCAGCTTGGGAGGGGTATTCACTGAAGCTTTCTTT. Amino acids: CASSLGGVFTEAFF.

The genes are TRBV7-8 and TRBJ1-1; D is ambiguous. The CDR3 totals 15 residues. Germline CDR1 SGHVS, CDR2 FQNEAQ. The V and J ends lost 0 bases and 0 bases respectively, with 8 bases between them. The CDR3 protein is CASSLAVSMNTEAFF. The CDR3 nucleotides are TGTGCCAGCAGCTTAGCGGTGTCGATGAACACTGAAGCTTTCTTT. Variable domain in full (rest from reference TRBV7-8 and TRBJ1-1): GAGVSQSPRYKVAKRGQDVALRCDPISGHVSLFWYQQALGQGPEFLTYFQNEAQLDKSGLPSDRFFAERPEGSVSTLKIQRTQQEDSAVYLCASSLAVSMNTEAFFGQGTRLTVV.

This CDR3 reads CASSRKSTDTQYF. CDR3 DNA: TGTGCCAGCAGCCGAAAGAGCACAGATACGCAGTATTTT. The chain has TRBV3-1 and TRBJ2-3; D gene unclear. The CDR3 is made up of 13 amino acids. The germline gives CDR1 LGHDT, CDR2 YNNKEL (reference sequence). Trimming took 4 bases from V and 0 from J, leaving 5 bases between them.

The rearrangement links TRBV20-1 to TRBJ2-3; the D call may be TRBD1 or TRBD2 (6 bases each). The length of the CDR3 is 14 residues. CDR1 and CDR2 (germline): DFQATT, SNEGSKA (reference sequence). Trimming took off 1 base at V and 0 bases at J, with 8 bases between the two ends. This CDR3 reads CSARAGASTDTQYF. Written as DNA, the CDR3 is TGCAGTGCTAGAGCGGGGGCCAGCACAGATACGCAGTATTTT.

This chain links TRBV4-2 with TRBJ2-1; 9 bases are shared with TRBD2. The CDR3 extends over 16 amino acids. CDR1 and CDR2 (germline): LGHNA, YNFKEQ. J gave up 4 bases and V 0 bases, and 4 bases lay outside the gene matches. Written as DNA, the CDR3 is TGTGCCAGCAGCCAAGATGGCCTAGCGGGGTACAATGAGCAGTTCTTC. Translation gives CASSQDGLAGYNEQFF.

This chain uses TRBV20-1 with TRBJ2-5, with 8 bases aligning to TRBD2. J lost 1 base, V lost 3 bases, and 7 bases had no gene match. CDR1 DFQATT and CDR2 SNEGSKA come from the germline V gene (reference sequence). This CDR3 region has 15 residues. The CDR3 DNA reads as TGCAGTGCTAGGGGCCTAGCGGGTTTCCAAGAGACCCAGTACTTC. Its protein product is CSARGLAGFQETQYF.

V usage is TRBV10-1 and J usage is TRBJ2-7; TRBD1 might be the D (6 bases). Trimming shortened V by 6 bases and J by 5 bases, and 14 bases separated the two germline ends. The V gene's germline CDR1 is WNHNN and CDR2 SYGVQD (reference sequence). The CDR3 is made up of 13 amino acids. In DNA, the CDR3 is TGCGCCAGCAGCCCGGGACACGGCGACGAGCAGTACTTC. It specifies CASSPGHGDEQYF.

The CDR3 sequence is CASSQDPGTGADEQYF. The CDR3 nucleotides read TGTGCCAGCAGCCAAGACCCCGGGACAGGGGCCGACGAGCAGTACTTC. The genes are TRBV3-1 and TRBJ2-7; 10 bases agree with TRBD1. With 0 bases clipped from V and 5 bases from J, the junction kept 7 bases outside the gene matches. The CDR3 is 16 amino acids. In germline, CDR1 is LGHDT, CDR2 YNNKEL (reference sequence).